This T cell receptor (beta chain) was observed in a study of cytomegalovirus exposure and HLA in healthy donors. J was trimmed by 6 bases and V by 4 bases; bases with no gene match: 9. The germline CDR1 and CDR2 sequences are SGHRS and YFSETQ. There are 15 residues in the CDR3. With 60 Vbeta and 13 Jbeta primers, the PCR was carried out. Measured with immunoSEQ multiplex PCR; TCRdb has only the in-frame clones, and not every one. This table holds 150,000 to 200,000 clones, 84% found once. The sequenced sample was PBMCs. This chain connects TRBV5-1 to TRBJ1-4; 7 nucleotides align to TRBD1. This receptor was identified in a girl between 10 and 17 years old in good health and CMV-seropositive. CDR3 amino acids: CASSLGGTDYEKLFF. In DNA, the CDR3 is TGCGCCAGCAGCCTTGGTGGGACAGATTATGAAAAACTGTTTTTT.